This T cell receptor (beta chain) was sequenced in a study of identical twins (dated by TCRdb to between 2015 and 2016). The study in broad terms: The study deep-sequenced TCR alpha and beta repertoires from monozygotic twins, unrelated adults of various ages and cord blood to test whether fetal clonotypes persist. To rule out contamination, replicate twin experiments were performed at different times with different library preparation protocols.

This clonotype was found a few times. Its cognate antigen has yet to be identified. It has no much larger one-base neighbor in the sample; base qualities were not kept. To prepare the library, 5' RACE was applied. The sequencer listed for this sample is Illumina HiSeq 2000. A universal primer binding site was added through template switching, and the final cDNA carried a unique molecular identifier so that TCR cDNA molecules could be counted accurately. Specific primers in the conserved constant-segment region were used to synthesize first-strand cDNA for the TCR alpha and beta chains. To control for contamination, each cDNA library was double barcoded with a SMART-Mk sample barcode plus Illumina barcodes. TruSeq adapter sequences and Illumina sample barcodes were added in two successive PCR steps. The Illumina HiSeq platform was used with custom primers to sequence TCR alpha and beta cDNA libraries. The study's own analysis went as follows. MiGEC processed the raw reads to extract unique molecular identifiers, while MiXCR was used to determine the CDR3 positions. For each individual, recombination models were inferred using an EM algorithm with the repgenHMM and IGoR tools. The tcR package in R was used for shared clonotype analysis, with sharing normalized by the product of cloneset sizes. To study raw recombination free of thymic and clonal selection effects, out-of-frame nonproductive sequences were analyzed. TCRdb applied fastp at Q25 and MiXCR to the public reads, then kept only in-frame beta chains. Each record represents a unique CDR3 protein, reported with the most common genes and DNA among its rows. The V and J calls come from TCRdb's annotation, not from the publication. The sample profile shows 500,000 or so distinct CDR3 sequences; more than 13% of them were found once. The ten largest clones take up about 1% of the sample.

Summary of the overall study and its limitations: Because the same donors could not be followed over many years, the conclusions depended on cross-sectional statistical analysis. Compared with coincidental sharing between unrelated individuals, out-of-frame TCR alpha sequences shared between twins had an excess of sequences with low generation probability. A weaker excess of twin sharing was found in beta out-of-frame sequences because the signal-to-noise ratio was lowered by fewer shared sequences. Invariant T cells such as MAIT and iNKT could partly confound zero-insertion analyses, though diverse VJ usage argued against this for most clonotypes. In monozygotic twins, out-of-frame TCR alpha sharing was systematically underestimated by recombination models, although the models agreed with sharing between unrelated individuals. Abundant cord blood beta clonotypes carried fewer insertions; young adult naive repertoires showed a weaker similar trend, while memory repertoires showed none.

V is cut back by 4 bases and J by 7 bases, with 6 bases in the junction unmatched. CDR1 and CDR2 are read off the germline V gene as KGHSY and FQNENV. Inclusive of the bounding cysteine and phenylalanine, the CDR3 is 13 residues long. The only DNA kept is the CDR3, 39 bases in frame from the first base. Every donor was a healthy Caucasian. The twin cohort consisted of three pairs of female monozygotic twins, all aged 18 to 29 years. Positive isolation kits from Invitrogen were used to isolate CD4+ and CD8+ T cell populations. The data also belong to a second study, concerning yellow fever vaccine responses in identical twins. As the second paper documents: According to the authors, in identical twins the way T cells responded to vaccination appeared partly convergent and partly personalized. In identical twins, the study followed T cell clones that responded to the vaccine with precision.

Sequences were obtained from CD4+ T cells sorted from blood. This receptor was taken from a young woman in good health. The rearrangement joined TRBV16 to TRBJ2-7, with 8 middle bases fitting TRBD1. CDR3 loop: CASSRIRGQEQYF. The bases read TGTGCCAGCAGCCGGATCAGGGGGCAAGAGCAGTACTTC.